This TCR beta chain was found in a study of blood T cell repertoires in COVID-19. Overall study context: The United States, Italy and Spain provided the acute and convalescent COVID-19 samples. PBMCs, B-cell-depleted T cells, or T cells provided the cDNA or gDNA that made up the material.

The CDR3 contains 16 residues. With 1 base removed from V and 4 bases from J, the gap between germline ends came to 13 bases. Germline lookup yields CDR1 SGHTA and CDR2 FQGNSA. Authors' analysis steps: The assay estimated nucleated cells by amplifying reference gene primers. Some clones are missing from TCRdb's copy, which holds only in-frame ones; the method was immunoSEQ multiplex PCR. The D gene and trimming were derived from the DNA, and the V and J assignments and clone size from that table. This sample has 75,000 to 100,000 clones; about nine tenths occur once, and the top ten carry 4.5% to 5.5%.

The source of this sequence is a woman of 80 years or more with acute or convalescent COVID-19. V usage is TRBV7-2 and J usage is TRBJ2-2; D is unclear. Sequenced input: peripheral blood. The CDR3: CASSLGRGSITGELFF. DNA for the CDR3: TGTGCCAGCAGCTTAGGGAGAGGCTCAATCACCGGGGAGCTGTTTTTT. Variable domain in full (rest from reference TRBV7-2 and TRBJ2-2): GAGVSQSPSNKVTEKGKDVELRCDPISGHTALYWYRQSLGQGLEFLIYFQGNSAPDKSGLPSDRFSAERTGGSVSTLTIQRTQQEDSAVYLCASSLGRGSITGELFFGEGSRLTVL.